The 5 T cell receptor beta chains presented below share a single source sample, sequenced in a study of type 1 regulatory T cells. Findings and caveats of the study: Compared with non-Tr1 cells, Tr1 cells showed a narrower TCR repertoire.

MiXCR, applied by TCRdb to the reads, yields one record per CDR3 protein. The sample records tens of thousands of distinct CDR3 sequences, roughly 20% being singletons. These receptors have no identified antigens. Sequenced material: cultured type 1 regulatory T (Tr1) cells, either the whole culture or a sorted fraction (not recorded which). These receptors all stem from a human donor in good health.

There are a few counts of this clonotype. The CDR3 region is CASSFRGADTEAFF. The CDR3 nucleotides are TGCGCCAGCAGCTTCAGGGGCGCAGACACTGAAGCTTTCTTT. The chain combines TRBV5-1 with TRBJ1-1, with D possibly matching TRBD1 (6 bases). This CDR3 region has 14 residues. Germline CDR1 and CDR2: SGHRS and YFSETQ. Trimming shortened V by 2 bases and J by 3 bases, and 11 bases separated the two germline ends.

The chain combines TRBV20-1 with TRBJ2-7; no clear D gene. Germline CDR1 and CDR2: DFQATT and SNEGSKA (reference sequence). The CDR3 sequence is 13 residues long. V lost 3 bases and J lost 4, with 13 bases in between. In DNA, the CDR3 is TGCAGTGCTAGTAGGTGGGTTGAGTACGAGCAGTACTTC. This encodes CSASRWVEYEQYF.

The chain is built from TRBV20-1 and TRBJ2-3; D unresolved. In germline, CDR1 is DFQATT, CDR2 SNEGSKA (reference sequence). The CDR3 loop spans 17 amino acids. V was trimmed by 0 bases and J by 11 bases, leaving 27 bases between them. The CDR3 protein is CSARDISVSDSRARQYF. The CDR3 DNA follows: TGCAGTGCTAGAGATATCTCTGTATCGGATTCCCGGGCCCGGCAGTATTTT.

This clonotype was seen more than once but under ten times. The chain couples TRBV5-1 to TRBJ2-5; possibly TRBD1 for D (6 bases). This CDR3 region has 11 residues. Trimming removed 6 bases at V and 3 bases at J, with 6 bases between. Germline V CDR1 and CDR2: SGHRS, YFSETQ. The CDR3 here is CASKGEETQYF. The CDR3 nucleotides are TGCGCCAGCAAGGGGGAAGAGACCCAGTACTTC. Looking up the rest from reference TRBV5-1 and TRBJ2-5 gives the full variable domain: KAGVTQTPRYLIKTRGQQVTLSCSPISGHRSVSWYQQTPGQGLQFLFEYFSETQRNKGNFPGRFSGRQFSNSRSEMNVSTLELGDSALYLCASKGEETQYFGPGTRLLVL.

The V gene is TRBV7-8, the J gene TRBJ2-7, with D possibly being TRBD2 (5 bases). The germline gives CDR1 SGHVS, CDR2 FQNEAQ. Trimming cost V 2 bases and J 1 base, with 12 bases left between them. CDR3 length equals 15 residues. The CDR3 bases are TGTGCCAGCAGCTTATTAGCGAGAGTTTCCTACGAGCAGTACTTC. Residues: CASSLLARVSYEQYF. Full variable domain (rest looked up from reference TRBV7-8 and TRBJ2-7): GAGVSQSPRYKVAKRGQDVALRCDPISGHVSLFWYQQALGQGPEFLTYFQNEAQLDKSGLPSDRFFAERPEGSVSTLKIQRTQQEDSAVYLCASSLLARVSYEQYFGPGTRLTVT.